The rows below give T cell receptor beta chains drawn from one sample of a study of blood T cell repertoires in COVID-19. This table comes from immunoSEQ multiplex PCR, and its TCRdb copy is limited to in-frame clones, with some not included. The sample includes 200,000 to 250,000 clones, under 90% of them seen just once. The sample taken for sequencing was PBMCs or T cells enriched from blood (not recorded which). The receptors come from a woman aged 45-60 years with acute COVID-19. Both conserved end residues are part of each CDR3. The D gene is left open where the match is weak. Where a row states a size, it is once, few, many or the class of an expanded clone; other rows omit it.

D gene	CDR3 length	V gene	clone size	J gene	CDR3 protein	CDR3 DNA
-	18	TRBV4-3	-	TRBJ1-4	CASSQENAVLQGSEKLFF	TGCGCCAGCAGCCAAGAAAATGCCGTATTACAGGGAAGTGAAAAACTGTTTTTT
-	16	TRBV24-1	-	TRBJ1-1	CATSDSGPQGRESAFF	TGTGCCACCAGTGATTCCGGACCGCAGGGGAGGGAGTCGGCTTTCTTT
-	18	TRBV7-9	few	TRBJ1-2	CASSLAERVDSSNYGYTF	TGTGCCAGCAGCTTAGCAGAGAGGGTCGATTCGAGTAACTATGGCTACACCTTC
-	13	TRBV3-1/TRBV3-2	-	TRBJ1-2	CASSDPGIYGYTF	TGTGCCAGCAGCGACCCGGGGATCTATGGCTACACCTTC
TRBD1	18	TRBV7-9	-	TRBJ1-5	CASSLGPGQVYSNQPQHF	TGTGCCAGCAGCTTAGGCCCTGGACAGGTGTATAGCAATCAGCCCCAGCATTTT
TRBD2	18	TRBV27	-	TRBJ2-2	CASSQRGLAEWNTGELFF	TGTGCCAGCAGTCAAAGGGGACTAGCGGAATGGAACACCGGGGAGCTGTTTTTT
TRBD1	16	TRBV7-8	-	TRBJ2-5	CASSPGTGLRQETQYF	TGTGCCAGCAGCCCAGGGACAGGGTTAAGGCAAGAGACCCAGTACTTC
-	13	TRBV6-5	-	TRBJ2-3	CASRGQYTDTQYF	TGTGCCAGCAGAGGACAGTACACAGATACGCAGTATTTT
-	16	TRBV19	-	TRBJ1-4	CASNSQGTATNEKLFF	TGTGCCAGTAATTCCCAGGGTACAGCAACTAATGAAAAACTGTTTTTT
-	16	TRBV6-5	-	TRBJ1-1	CASSYWGIGRVPEAFF	TGTGCCAGCAGTTACTGGGGCATAGGGAGGGTACCTGAAGCTTTCTTT
-	16	TRBV30	-	TRBJ2-3	CAWSWAGRIGTDTQYF	TGTGCCTGGAGTTGGGCAGGCCGGATTGGCACAGATACGCAGTATTTT
-	13	TRBV12-3/TRBV12-4	-	TRBJ1-1	CASRRGLNTEAFF	TGTGCCAGCAGACGAGGGTTGAACACTGAAGCTTTCTTT
TRBD2	15	TRBV15	-	TRBJ2-3	CATSSPAGVTDTQYF	TGTGCCACCAGCAGTCCAGCGGGAGTTACAGATACGCAGTATTTT
TRBD1	14	TRBV29-1	-	TRBJ2-5	CSVVRDREKETQYF	TGCAGCGTTGTACGGGACAGGGAAAAAGAGACCCAGTACTTC
TRBD1	14	TRBV14	-	TRBJ2-7	CASSLSRGLGEQYF	TGTGCCAGCAGCCTATCAAGGGGGCTGGGGGAGCAGTACTTC
-	16	TRBV19	-	TRBJ2-7	CASSITEGSPLYEQYF	TGTGCCAGTAGTATTACAGAGGGTAGCCCCCTCTACGAGCAGTACTTC
-	15	TRBV19	-	TRBJ1-6	CASSIDLQGPRPLHF	TGTGCCAGTAGTATCGATCTCCAGGGCCCACGACCCCTCCACTTT
TRBD2	16	TRBV7-2	-	TRBJ2-3	CASSSLGSGGTDTQYF	TGTGCCAGCAGCTCCCTGGGTAGCGGGGGCACAGATACGCAGTATTTT
TRBD2	19	TRBV27	-	TRBJ2-3	CASSRGEFSGRAGPDTQYF	TGTGCCAGCAGTCGGGGCGAATTTAGCGGGAGGGCCGGCCCAGATACGCAGTATTTT
TRBD1	14	TRBV7-2	-	TRBJ1-2	CASSPTWTGRGYTF	TGTGCCAGCAGCCCTACCTGGACAGGGAGAGGCTACACCTTC
TRBD2	20	TRBV5-4	-	TRBJ2-7	CASSRGTIGWTSGRAYEQYF	TGTGCCAGCAGCCGGGGTACGATAGGGTGGACTAGCGGGAGGGCCTACGAGCAGTACTTC
-	15	TRBV3-1/TRBV3-2	once	TRBJ1-2	CASSQSWTANYGYTF	TGTGCCAGCAGCCAAAGTTGGACAGCTAACTATGGCTACACCTTC
TRBD1	16	TRBV11-3	few	TRBJ1-4	CASSPPTGGQGEKLFF	TGTGCCAGCAGCCCACCAACAGGGGGCCAAGGTGAAAAACTGTTTTTT
-	12	TRBV5-1	once	TRBJ2-2	CASSLQSGELFF	TGCGCCAGCAGCTTGCAGTCCGGGGAGCTGTTTTTT
TRBD2	17	TRBV4-3	-	TRBJ2-3	CASSQDSSGGFKDTQYF	TGCGCCAGCAGCCAAGATTCTAGCGGGGGGTTTAAAGATACGCAGTATTTT
TRBD1	15	TRBV30	-	TRBJ1-4	CAWTHQQGALLKLFF	TGTGCCTGGACCCATCAACAGGGGGCGCTTCTAAAACTGTTTTTT
-	16	TRBV6-2/TRBV6-3	once	TRBJ2-6	CASSLSGSSGANVLTF	TGTGCCAGCAGTCTTTCCGGGAGCTCTGGGGCCAACGTCCTGACTTTC
-	14	TRBV5-5	-	TRBJ1-2	CASSLAGGRSGYTF	TGTGCCAGCAGCTTGGCCGGAGGGCGCTCTGGCTACACCTTC
TRBD1	18	TRBV27	-	TRBJ2-1	CASSFLTLPGQGDNEQFF	TGTGCCAGCAGCTTCCTAACTCTGCCGGGACAGGGGGACAATGAGCAGTTCTTC
TRBD1	13	TRBV3-1/TRBV3-2	-	TRBJ1-1	CASSQAGQGRAFF	TGTGCCAGCAGCCAAGCGGGACAGGGGCGAGCTTTCTTT
TRBD1	15	TRBV3-1/TRBV3-2	-	TRBJ2-5	CASSPWGQTQETQYF	TGTGCCAGCAGCCCATGGGGACAGACCCAAGAGACCCAGTACTTC
-	16	TRBV11-2	-	TRBJ2-7	CASSLGGLLSSYEQYF	TGTGCCAGCAGCTTGGGAGGACTATTAAGCTCCTACGAGCAGTACTTC
TRBD2	14	TRBV15	once	TRBJ2-5	CATVAGGPQETQYF	TGTGCCACAGTAGCGGGGGGACCGCAAGAGACCCAGTACTTC
TRBD2	15	TRBV4-3	-	TRBJ2-5	CASSQDLAGQETQYF	TGCGCCAGCAGCCAAGATCTAGCGGGGCAAGAGACCCAGTACTTC
TRBD2	17	TRBV11-2	few	TRBJ2-2	CASSSSMGLAGVGELFF	TGTGCCAGCAGCTCATCCATGGGACTAGCGGGAGTTGGGGAGCTGTTTTTT
TRBD1	17	TRBV4-3	-	TRBJ2-5	CASSQDLGTGGFETQYF	TGCGCCAGCAGCCAAGATCTCGGGACAGGGGGTTTCGAGACCCAGTACTTC
-	16	TRBV4-1	-	TRBJ1-5	CASSQDPGFNNQPQHF	TGCGCCAGCAGCCAAGATCCGGGATTCAATAATCAGCCCCAGCATTTT
TRBD2	15	TRBV11-2	-	TRBJ2-2	CASSPGLAMSGELFF	TGTGCCAGCAGCCCGGGACTAGCGATGAGCGGGGAGCTGTTTTTT
-	13	TRBV19	-	TRBJ2-3	CASSTSGLGTQYF	TGTGCCAGTAGTACCTCCGGGTTGGGTACGCAGTATTTT
-	13	TRBV12-3/TRBV12-4	-	TRBJ2-3	CASIEATRGTQYF	TGTGCCAGCATCGAGGCTACACGCGGTACGCAGTATTTT
TRBD1	15	TRBV19	-	TRBJ2-4	CASTGTGGHRNIQYF	TGTGCCAGTACGGGGACAGGGGGCCATCGAAACATTCAGTACTTC